Listed below are T cell receptor beta chains from one sample, sequenced in a study of beta chain features in type 1 diabetes. Clones were read by immunoSEQ multiplex PCR, and TCRdb kept only the in-frame ones, dropping some. This sample carries some 150,000 clones, about 10% of them seen once, and the ten largest clones take roughly 1.4%. The material sequenced was naive CD4+ T cells from blood. These receptors originate from a man in his late teens or twenties in good health. The CDR3 runs from the conserved cysteine through the conserved F or W. D genes are given only for firm matches. Expanded clones get a size class; other rows say once, few or many, or leave the size out.

size	D	V	J	CDR3	DNA
.	.	TRBV11-2	TRBJ1-1	CASSLSRMNTEAFF	TGTGCCAGCAGCTTATCGAGAATGAACACTGAAGCTTTCTTT
.	TRBD1	TRBV11-2	TRBJ2-7	CASGPGTGLHQQYF	TGTGCCAGCGGTCCCGGGACAGGGCTTCACCAGCAGTACTTC
.	.	TRBV18	TRBJ2-5	CASSPAGRETQYF	TGTGCCAGCTCACCTGCAGGGAGGGAGACCCAGTACTTC
once	.	TRBV28	TRBJ1-6	CASSHTDGEGDSPLHF	TGTGCCAGCAGTCACACCGACGGGGAGGGGGATTCACCCCTCCACTTT
few	.	TRBV5-6	TRBJ1-2	CASSRVENYGYTF	TGTGCCAGCAGCCGTGTAGAGAACTATGGCTACACCTTC
.	TRBD2	TRBV7-9	TRBJ2-5	CASSPWAAGEQETQYF	TGTGCCAGCAGCCCCTGGGCAGCGGGGGAGCAAGAGACCCAGTACTTC
many	TRBD1	TRBV9	TRBJ1-6	CASSVSDRGPSPLHF	TGTGCCAGCAGCGTATCGGACAGGGGGCCTTCACCCCTCCACTTT
few	.	TRBV20-1	TRBJ1-2	CSARDERGYTF	TGCAGTGCTAGAGATGAACGGGGCTACACCTTC
few	.	TRBV27	TRBJ1-6	CASSFGASPLHF	TGTGCCAGCAGTTTTGGGGCTTCACCCCTCCACTTT
many	.	TRBV4-3	TRBJ2-2	CASSQETAGNTGELFF	TGCGCCAGCAGCCAAGAGACGGCAGGGAACACCGGGGAGCTGTTTTTT
.	.	TRBV7-3	TRBJ2-2	CASRPTGINGELFF	TGTGCCAGCAGACCAACAGGGATTAACGGGGAGCTGTTTTTT
.	TRBD1	TRBV5-6	TRBJ2-5	CASSLGGTAPGETQYF	TGTGCCAGCAGCTTGGGGGGGACAGCCCCAGGGGAGACCCAGTACTTC
.	TRBD1	TRBV12-5	TRBJ2-3	CASGLVRTGGMADTQYF	TGTGCTAGTGGTTTGGTACGGACAGGGGGCATGGCAGATACGCAGTATTTT
.	.	TRBV28	TRBJ1-2	CASSDLGHYGYTF	TGTGCCAGCAGCGACCTGGGCCACTATGGCTACACCTTC
.	TRBD1	TRBV2	TRBJ2-1	CASTRDRGDNEQFF	TGTGCCAGCACCAGGGACAGGGGAGACAATGAGCAGTTCTTC
.	.	TRBV30	TRBJ1-2	CAWTEGAGGPNYGYTF	TGTGCCTGGACCGAAGGGGCGGGGGGACCTAACTATGGCTACACCTTC
.	TRBD1	TRBV11-2	TRBJ2-5	CASSLGDRGAETQYF	TGTGCCAGCAGCTTAGGTGACAGGGGGGCTGAGACCCAGTACTTC
.	.	TRBV5-5	TRBJ1-4	CASSWIRGFENEKLFF	TGTGCCAGCAGCTGGATTCGGGGTTTCGAGAATGAAAAACTGTTTTTT
.	.	TRBV28	TRBJ2-3	CASTQGGSGPDTQYF	TGTGCCAGCACCCAGGGGGGATCCGGGCCAGATACGCAGTATTTT
few	.	TRBV2	TRBJ1-5	CATQAGAGQPQHF	TGTGCCACCCAGGCAGGTGCGGGTCAGCCCCAGCATTTT
.	.	TRBV7-2	TRBJ2-1	CASSLAGMWYNEQFF	TGTGCCAGCAGCTTGGCGGGGATGTGGTACAATGAGCAGTTCTTC
few	.	TRBV19	TRBJ1-5	CASSRREGNQPQHF	TGTGCCAGTAGTCGCCGGGAAGGCAATCAGCCCCAGCATTTT
few	TRBD2	TRBV19	TRBJ2-1	CASRTFRTSGGYNEQFF	TGTGCCAGTAGGACCTTTCGGACTAGCGGGGGGTACAATGAGCAGTTCTTC
few	.	TRBV9	TRBJ1-1	CASSVGGGDTEAFF	TGTGCCAGCAGCGTAGGGGGAGGGGACACTGAAGCTTTCTTT
.	.	TRBV30	TRBJ1-2	CAWSGVANYGYTF	TGTGCCTGGAGCGGAGTAGCTAACTATGGCTACACCTTC
few	TRBD1	TRBV28	TRBJ2-1	CASSALGQGMNEQFF	TGTGCCAGCAGCGCCCTAGGACAGGGAATGAATGAGCAGTTCTTC
.	.	TRBV10-3	TRBJ1-6	CAISAGLNSPLHF	TGTGCCATCAGTGCGGGACTAAATTCACCCCTCCACTTT
.	TRBD1	TRBV18	TRBJ2-1	CASSPPRQGRNEQFF	TGTGCCAGCTCACCACCGAGACAGGGGAGGAATGAGCAGTTCTTC
few	TRBD2	TRBV11-2	TRBJ2-3	CASSSKTSGGTDTQYF	TGTGCCAGCAGCTCCAAGACTAGCGGGGGGACAGATACGCAGTATTTT
few	.	TRBV11-2	TRBJ2-1	CASSLGPDNEQFF	TGTGCCAGCAGCTTAGGGCCCGACAATGAGCAGTTCTTC
.	TRBD1	TRBV29-1	TRBJ2-7	CSANGQAPYEQYF	TGCAGCGCCAATGGACAGGCACCCTACGAGCAGTACTTC
many	TRBD1	TRBV29-1	TRBJ1-2	CSADRGVNYGYTF	TGCAGCGCCGACAGGGGGGTCAACTATGGCTACACCTTC
few	TRBD1	TRBV18	TRBJ1-1	CASSPRLGGAGPTEAFF	TGTGCCAGCTCACCTCGGTTAGGGGGCGCGGGGCCTACTGAAGCTTTCTTT
.	TRBD2	TRBV7-9	TRBJ2-7	CASSLVGGGPYEQYF	TGTGCCAGCAGCTTAGTTGGCGGGGGGCCGTACGAGCAGTACTTC
few	TRBD1	TRBV6-6	TRBJ2-1	CASIYDRGPYNEQFF	TGTGCCAGCATCTACGACAGGGGGCCATACAATGAGCAGTTCTTC